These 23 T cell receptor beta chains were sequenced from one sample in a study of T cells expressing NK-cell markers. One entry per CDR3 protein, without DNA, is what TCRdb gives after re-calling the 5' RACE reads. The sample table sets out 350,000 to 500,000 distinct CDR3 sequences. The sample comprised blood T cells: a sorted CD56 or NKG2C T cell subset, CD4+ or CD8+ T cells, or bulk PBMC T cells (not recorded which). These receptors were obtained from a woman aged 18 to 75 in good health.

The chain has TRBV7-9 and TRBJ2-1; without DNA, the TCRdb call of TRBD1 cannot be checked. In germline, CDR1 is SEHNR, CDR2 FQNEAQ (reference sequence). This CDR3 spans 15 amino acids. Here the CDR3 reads CASSFSGTGYNEQFF.

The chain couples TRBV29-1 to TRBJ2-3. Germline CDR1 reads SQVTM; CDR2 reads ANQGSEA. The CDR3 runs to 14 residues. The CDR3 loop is CSANPEISTDTQYF.

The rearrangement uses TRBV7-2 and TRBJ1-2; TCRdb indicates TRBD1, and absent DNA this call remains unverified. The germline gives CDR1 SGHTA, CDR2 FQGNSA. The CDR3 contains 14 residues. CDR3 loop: CASSRGRDIAGYTF.

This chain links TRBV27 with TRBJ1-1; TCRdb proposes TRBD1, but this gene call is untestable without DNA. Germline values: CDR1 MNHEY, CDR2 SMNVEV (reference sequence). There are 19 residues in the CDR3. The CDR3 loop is CASSSTSALVEPMNTEAFF.

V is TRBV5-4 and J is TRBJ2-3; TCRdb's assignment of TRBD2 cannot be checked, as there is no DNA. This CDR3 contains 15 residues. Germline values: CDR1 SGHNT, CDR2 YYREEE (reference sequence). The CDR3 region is CASSPRAAATDTQYF.

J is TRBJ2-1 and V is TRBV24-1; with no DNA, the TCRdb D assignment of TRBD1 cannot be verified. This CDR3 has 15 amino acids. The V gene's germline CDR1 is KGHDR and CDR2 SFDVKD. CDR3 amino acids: CATSDTGQGKDEQFF.

CDR3 sequence reads: CASSYSRQGNNYGYTF. This chain connects TRBV6-5 to TRBJ1-2; TCRdb calls TRBD1, which cannot be checked without DNA. The CDR3 runs 16 residues. Germline V gene lookup returns CDR1 MNHEY and CDR2 SVGAGI.

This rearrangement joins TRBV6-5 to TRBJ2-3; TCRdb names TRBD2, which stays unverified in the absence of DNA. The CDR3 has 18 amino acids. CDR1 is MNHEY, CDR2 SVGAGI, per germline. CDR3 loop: CASSYGGLAAITTDTQYF.

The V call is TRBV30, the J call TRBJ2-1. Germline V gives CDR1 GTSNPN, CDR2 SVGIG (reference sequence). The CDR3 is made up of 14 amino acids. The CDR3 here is CAWSNGSPYNEQFF.

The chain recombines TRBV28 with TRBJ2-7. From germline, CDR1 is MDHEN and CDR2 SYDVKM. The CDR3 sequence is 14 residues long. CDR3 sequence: CASSLPGSLNEQYF.

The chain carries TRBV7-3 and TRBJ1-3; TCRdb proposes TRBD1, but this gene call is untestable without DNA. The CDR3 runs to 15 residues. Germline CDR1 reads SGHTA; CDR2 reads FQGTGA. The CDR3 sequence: CASSLQGATGNTIYF. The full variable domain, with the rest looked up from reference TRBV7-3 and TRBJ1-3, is GAGVSQTPSNKVTEKGKYVELRCDPISGHTALYWYRQSLGQGPEFLIYFQGTGAADDSGLPNDRFFAVRPEGSVSTLKIQRTERGDSAVYLCASSLQGATGNTIYFGEGSWLTVV.

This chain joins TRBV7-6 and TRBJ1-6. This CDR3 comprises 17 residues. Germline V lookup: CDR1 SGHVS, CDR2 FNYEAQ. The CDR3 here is CASSSGPAGSYNSPLHF.

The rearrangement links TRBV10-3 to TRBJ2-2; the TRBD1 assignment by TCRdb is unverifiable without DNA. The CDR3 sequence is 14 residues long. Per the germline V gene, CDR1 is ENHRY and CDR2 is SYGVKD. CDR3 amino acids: CAISEDRWIGELFF.

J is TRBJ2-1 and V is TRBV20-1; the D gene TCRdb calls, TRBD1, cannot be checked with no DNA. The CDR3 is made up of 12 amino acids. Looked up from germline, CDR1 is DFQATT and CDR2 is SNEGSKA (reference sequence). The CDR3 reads CSAPDPSNEQFF.

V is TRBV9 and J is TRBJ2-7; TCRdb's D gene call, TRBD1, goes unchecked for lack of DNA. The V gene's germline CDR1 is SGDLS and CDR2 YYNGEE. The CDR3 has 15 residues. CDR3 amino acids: CASSRSGIDSYEQYF.

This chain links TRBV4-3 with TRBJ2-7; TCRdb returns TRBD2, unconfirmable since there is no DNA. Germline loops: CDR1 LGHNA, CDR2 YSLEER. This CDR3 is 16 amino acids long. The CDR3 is CASSQALAGPPYEQYF.

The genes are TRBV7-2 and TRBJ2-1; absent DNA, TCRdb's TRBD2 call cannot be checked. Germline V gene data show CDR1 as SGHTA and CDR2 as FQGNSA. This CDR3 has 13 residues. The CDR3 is CASSETRAGGQFF.

CDR3 sequence reads: CASSLVRAANEQFF. The V and J genes are TRBV5-1 and TRBJ2-1; without DNA, the TCRdb call of TRBD1 cannot be checked. This CDR3 contains 14 residues. Germline-derived CDR1 and CDR2 are SGHRS and YFSETQ.

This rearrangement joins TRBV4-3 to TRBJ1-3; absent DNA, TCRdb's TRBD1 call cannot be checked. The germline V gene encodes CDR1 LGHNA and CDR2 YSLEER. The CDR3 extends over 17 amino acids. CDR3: CASSQDPTGFYRNTIYF.

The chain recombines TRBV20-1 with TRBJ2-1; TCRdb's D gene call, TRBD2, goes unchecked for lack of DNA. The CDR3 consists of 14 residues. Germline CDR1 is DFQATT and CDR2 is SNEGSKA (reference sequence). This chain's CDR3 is CSAPLHGLGVEQFF.

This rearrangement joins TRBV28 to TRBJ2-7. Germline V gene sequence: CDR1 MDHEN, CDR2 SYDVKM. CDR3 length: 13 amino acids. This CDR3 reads CASRRTGTYEQYF.

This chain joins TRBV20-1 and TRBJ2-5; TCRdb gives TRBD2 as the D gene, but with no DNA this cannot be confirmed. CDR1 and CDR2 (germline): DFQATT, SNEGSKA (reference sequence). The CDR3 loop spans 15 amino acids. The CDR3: CSATSSRVGQETQYF.

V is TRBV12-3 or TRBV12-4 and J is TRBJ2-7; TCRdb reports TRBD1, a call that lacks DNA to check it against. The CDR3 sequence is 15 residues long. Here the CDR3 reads CASTSVRTGEYEQYF.